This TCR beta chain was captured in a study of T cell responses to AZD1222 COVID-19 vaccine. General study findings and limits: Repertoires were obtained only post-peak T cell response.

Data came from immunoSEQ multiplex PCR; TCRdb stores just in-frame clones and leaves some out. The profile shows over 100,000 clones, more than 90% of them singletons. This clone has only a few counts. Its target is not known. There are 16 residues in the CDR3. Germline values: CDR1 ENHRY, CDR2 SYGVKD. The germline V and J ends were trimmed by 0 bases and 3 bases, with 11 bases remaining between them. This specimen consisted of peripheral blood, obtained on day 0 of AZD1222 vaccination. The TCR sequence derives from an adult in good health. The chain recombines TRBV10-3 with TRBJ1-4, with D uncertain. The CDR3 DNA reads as TGTGCCATCAGTGAGTCAGAGCCGGGATCTAATGAAAAACTGTTTTTT. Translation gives CAISESEPGSNEKLFF.